This TCR beta chain originates from a study of healthy donors' naive CD4 and CD8 T cells. Study summary: Donors, half of them female, were 20-25, 40-50 or 60-70 years old. Whole-study results and caveats: Chains were not paired, since alpha and beta were sequenced in bulk.

The CDR3 consists of 18 residues. Germline CDR1 and CDR2: PRHDT and FYEKMQ (reference sequence). Between the trimmed V and J ends, which lost 4 bases and 0 bases, there was a span of 16 bases. This clonotype came up once. Its antigen is undetermined. Starting from approximately 500 ng of total RNA, TCR libraries were made with linear amplification. Original methodology: Roughly 5 healthy donors contributed approximately 85,000 sequenced TCR alpha transcripts. MiXCR, applied by TCRdb to the reads, yields one record per CDR3 protein. The V and J calls, along with clone size, are taken from TCRdb and not from the paper's own processing. The data show approximately 200,000 distinct CDR3 sequences, around three quarters seen once.

The sequenced sample was naive CD4+ and CD8+ T cells sorted from blood, pooled from several donors. The rearrangement uses TRBV13 and TRBJ2-6; D unresolved. The TCR comes from a pool of human donors in good health; the sample pools cells from several healthy donors. In nucleotides, the CDR3 is TGTGCCAGCAGCTCAAGTAATTACGCTGGCTCTGGGGCCAACGTCCTGACTTTC. Amino acid sequence: CASSSSNYAGSGANVLTF. Complete variable domain (other parts from reference TRBV13 and TRBJ2-6): AAGVIQSPRHLIKEKRETATLKCYPIPRHDTVYWYQQGPGQDPQFLISFYEKMQSDKGSIPDRFSAQQFSDYHSELNMSSLELGDSALYFCASSSSNYAGSGANVLTFGAGSRLTVL.